Each of the 10 T cell receptor beta chains below was sequenced from the same sample in a study of shared clonotypes between healthy human individuals. Clones were read by immunoSEQ multiplex PCR, and TCRdb kept only the in-frame ones, dropping some. The data hold about 190,000 clones, with 66% observed a single time. The sequenced material came from memory CD4+ T cells sorted from blood. This sample's subset: CD45RA-negative fraction. The receptors come from a man aged 25-45 years in good health.

This chain joins TRBV10-1 and TRBJ2-7; 11 positions match TRBD2. The germline CDR1 and CDR2 sequences are WNHNN and SYGVQD (reference sequence). The CDR3 length is 13 residues. The J segment lost 4 bases and the V segment lost 9 bases, leaving 5 bases of the junction unmatched. The CDR3 nucleotides read TGCGCCAGTTCACTAGCGGGAGAGTACGAGCAGTACTTC. This encodes CASSLAGEYEQYF.

V is TRBV15 and J is TRBJ1-1; D is unclear. V was shortened by 5 bases and J by 3 bases, with 16 bases between the two germline ends. The germline CDR1 and CDR2 sequences are LNHNV and YYDKDF (reference sequence). The CDR3 is 15 residues long. This CDR3 is CATSGGALRYTEAFF. Here the CDR3 DNA reads TGTGCCACCAGCGGCGGCGCTCTTAGGTACACTGAAGCTTTCTTT.

This clone was seen a few times. The V gene is TRBV6-5, the J gene TRBJ2-1; 7 positions match TRBD2. V lost 6 bases, J lost 13 bases, and 15 bases stayed unmatched. From germline, CDR1 is MNHEY and CDR2 SVGAGI. The CDR3 sequence is 14 residues long. CDR3 nucleotide sequence: TGTGCCAGCAGAGAGGCACTAGCGCAAGCCGAACAGTTCTTC. This sequence encodes CASREALAQAEQFF.

The rearrangement uses TRBV4-1 and TRBJ2-3; D is possibly TRBD2 (6 bases). Per germline, CDR1 MGHRA and CDR2 YSYEKL. Trimming cost V 0 bases and J 0 bases, with 16 bases left between them. The CDR3 covers 18 residues. CDR3 region: CASSQDPGGSGSTDTQYF. Here the CDR3 DNA reads TGCGCCAGCAGCCAAGATCCTGGCGGTAGCGGTAGCACAGATACGCAGTATTTT.

The rearrangement uses TRBV5-1 and TRBJ1-1; the D gene is possibly TRBD1 (5 bases). V was trimmed by 3 bases and J by 3 bases, leaving 15 bases between them. The CDR3 covers 15 residues. Germline V lookup: CDR1 SGHRS, CDR2 YFSETQ. The DNA for the CDR3 is TGCGCCAGCAGCTCCCCGGGGGGGACGGACACTGAAGCTTTCTTT. It codes for CASSSPGGTDTEAFF.

This clone was seen only a few times. The chain uses TRBV18 and TRBJ2-5; a possible D gene is TRBD2 (5 bases). This CDR3 comprises 13 residues. Germline V CDR1 and CDR2: KGHSH, LQKENI. V was clipped by 2 bases and J by 5 bases, with 9 bases between them. The CDR3 DNA reads TGTGCCAGCTCACCAGACGGACTTGAGACCCAGTACTTC. It specifies CASSPDGLETQYF. The variable domain in full, completed from reference TRBV18 and TRBJ2-5, reads NAGVMQNPRHLVRRRGQEARLRCSPMKGHSHVYWYRQLPEEGLKFMVYLQKENIIDESGMPKERFSAEFPKEGPSILRIQQVVRGDSAAYFCASSPDGLETQYFGPGTRLLVL.

This clone was picked up one time. The V and J genes are TRBV6-5 and TRBJ1-2, with unresolved D. V was shortened by 2 bases and J by 6 bases, with 19 bases between the two germline ends. The germline gives CDR1 MNHEY, CDR2 SVGAGI. CDR3 length equals 16 residues. The CDR3 DNA follows: TGTGCCAGCAGTTACGGGTCGAGTTGGCACCGAGATGGCTACACCTTC. This gives the protein CASSYGSSWHRDGYTF.

V and J are TRBV13 and TRBJ2-3; D remains ambiguous. V lost 8 bases to trimming and J lost 1 base, with 13 bases between them. The CDR3 is 14 residues long. CDR1 is PRHDT and CDR2 is FYEKMQ in the germline V gene (reference sequence). The CDR3 here is CASSSGPRTDTQYF. Here the CDR3 DNA reads TGTGCCAGCTCCTCGGGCCCCCGCACAGATACGCAGTATTTT.

The chain is built from TRBV5-1 and TRBJ2-1; D is unclear. This CDR3 is built from 14 residues. Trimming cost V 1 base and J 5 bases, with 10 bases left between them. The germline V gene has CDR1 SGHRS and CDR2 YFSETQ. The CDR3 loop is CASSLIPENNEQFF. CDR3 coding DNA: TGCGCCAGCAGCTTGATACCAGAAAACAATGAGCAGTTCTTC.

CDR3 sequence (DNA): TGTGCCAGCAGCCTCTCGGGACAGGCTTACGAGCAGTACTTC. It specifies CASSLSGQAYEQYF. The chain has TRBV11-2 and TRBJ2-7; TRBD1 matches at 8 bases. The germline CDR1 and CDR2 sequences are SGHAT and FQNNGV. V trimming: 5 bases; J trimming: 4 bases; junction bases outside the gene matches: 7. CDR3 length: 14 amino acids.